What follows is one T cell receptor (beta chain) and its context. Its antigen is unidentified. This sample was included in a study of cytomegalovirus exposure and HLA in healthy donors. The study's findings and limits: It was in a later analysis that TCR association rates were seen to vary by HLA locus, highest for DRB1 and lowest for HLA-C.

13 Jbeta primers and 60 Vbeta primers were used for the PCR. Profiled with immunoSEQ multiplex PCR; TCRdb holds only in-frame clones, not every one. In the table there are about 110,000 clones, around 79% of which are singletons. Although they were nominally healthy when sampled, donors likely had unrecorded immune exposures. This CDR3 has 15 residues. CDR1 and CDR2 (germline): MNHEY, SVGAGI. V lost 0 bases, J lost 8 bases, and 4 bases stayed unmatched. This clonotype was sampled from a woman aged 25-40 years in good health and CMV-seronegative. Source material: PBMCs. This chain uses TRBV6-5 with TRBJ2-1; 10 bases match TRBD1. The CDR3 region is CASSYSGQGSDEQFF. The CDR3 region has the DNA TGTGCCAGCAGTTACTCGGGACAGGGGTCCGATGAGCAGTTCTTC.